This note documents a single TCR beta chain sequence. This sample is drawn from a study of early T cells in non-severe SARS-CoV-2 infection. Study background: The sequenced material was bulk RNA from unsorted whole blood, and its chains were unpaired.

This CDR3 is built from 14 residues. Trimming took 1 base from V and 7 from J; bases not matched to a gene: 2. The germline gives CDR1 LGHNA, CDR2 YNFKEQ. Unique molecular identifier tags were affixed to discrete cDNA molecules. Via MiXCR, TCRdb re-called the 5' RACE reads, giving one row per CDR3 protein. The sample shows 50,000 to 85,000 distinct CDR3 sequences, 8% to 9.5% of them seen only once. Sequencing was carried out using whole blood. The chain employs TRBV4-2 and TRBJ2-2; 8 positions match TRBD2. This TCR was sampled from an adult who was a healthcare worker with PCR-confirmed SARS-CoV-2 infection or an uninfected control (not recorded which). CDR3 in DNA: TGTGCCAGCAGCCAAGGGACTAGCCGCGGGGAGCTGTTTTTT. Its protein product is CASSQGTSRGELFF.